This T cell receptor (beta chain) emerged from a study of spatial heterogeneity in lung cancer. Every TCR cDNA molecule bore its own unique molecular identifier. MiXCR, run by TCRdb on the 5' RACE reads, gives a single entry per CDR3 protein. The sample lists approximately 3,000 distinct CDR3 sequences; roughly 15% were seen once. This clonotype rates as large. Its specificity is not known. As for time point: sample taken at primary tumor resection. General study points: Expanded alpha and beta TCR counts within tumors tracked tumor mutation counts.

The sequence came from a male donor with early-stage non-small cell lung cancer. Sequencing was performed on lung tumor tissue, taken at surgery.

This CDR3 reads CASSLGGSGGLQPQHF. CDR3 DNA sequence: TGTGCCAGCAGCTTAGGAGGATCGGGGGGGCTTCAGCCCCAGCATTTT. The V call is TRBV7-9, the J call TRBJ1-5; tentatively, D is TRBD1 (6 bases). This CDR3 spans 16 amino acids. Germline V gene data show CDR1 as SEHNR and CDR2 as FQNEAQ (reference sequence). Trimming took off 1 base at V and 6 bases at J, with 16 bases between the two ends.